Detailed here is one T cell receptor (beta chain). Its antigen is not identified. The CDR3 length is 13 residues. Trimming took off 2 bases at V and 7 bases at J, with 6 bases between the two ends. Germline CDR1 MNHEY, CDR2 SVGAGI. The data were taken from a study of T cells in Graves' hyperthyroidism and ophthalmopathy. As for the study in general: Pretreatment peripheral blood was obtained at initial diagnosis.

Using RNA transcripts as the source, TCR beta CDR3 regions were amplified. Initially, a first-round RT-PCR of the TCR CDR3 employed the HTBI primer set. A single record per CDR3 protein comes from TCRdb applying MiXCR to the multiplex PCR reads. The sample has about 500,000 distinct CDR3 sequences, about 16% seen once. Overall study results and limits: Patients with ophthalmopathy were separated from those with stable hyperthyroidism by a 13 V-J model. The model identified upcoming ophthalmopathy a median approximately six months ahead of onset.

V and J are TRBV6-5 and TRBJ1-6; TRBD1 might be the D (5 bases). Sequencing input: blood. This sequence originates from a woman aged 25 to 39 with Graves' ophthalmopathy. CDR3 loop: CASSYQGNSPLHF. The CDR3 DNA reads TGTGCCAGCAGTTACCAGGGAAATTCACCCCTCCACTTT.